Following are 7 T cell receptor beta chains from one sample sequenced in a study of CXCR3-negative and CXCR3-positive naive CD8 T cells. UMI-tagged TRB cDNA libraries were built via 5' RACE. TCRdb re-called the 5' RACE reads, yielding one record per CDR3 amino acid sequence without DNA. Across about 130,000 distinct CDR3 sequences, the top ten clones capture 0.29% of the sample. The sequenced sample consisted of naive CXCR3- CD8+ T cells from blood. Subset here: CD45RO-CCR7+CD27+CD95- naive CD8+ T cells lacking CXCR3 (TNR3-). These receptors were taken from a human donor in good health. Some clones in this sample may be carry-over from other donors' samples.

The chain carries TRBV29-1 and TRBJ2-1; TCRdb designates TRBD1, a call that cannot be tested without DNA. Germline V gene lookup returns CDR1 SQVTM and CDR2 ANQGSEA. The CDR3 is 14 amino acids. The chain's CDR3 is CSVEGRTVNNEQFF.

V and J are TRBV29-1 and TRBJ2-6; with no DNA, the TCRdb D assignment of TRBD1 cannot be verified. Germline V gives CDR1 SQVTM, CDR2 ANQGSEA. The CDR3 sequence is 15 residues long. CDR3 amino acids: CSVIPTDSGANVLTF.

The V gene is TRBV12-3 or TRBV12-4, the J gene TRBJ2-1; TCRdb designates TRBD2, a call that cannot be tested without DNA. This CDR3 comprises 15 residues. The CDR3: CASSLFLAGNDEQFF.

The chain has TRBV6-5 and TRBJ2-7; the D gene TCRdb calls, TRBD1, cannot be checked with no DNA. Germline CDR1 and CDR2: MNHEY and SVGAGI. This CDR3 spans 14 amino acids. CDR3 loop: CASSSRTGGVEQYF.

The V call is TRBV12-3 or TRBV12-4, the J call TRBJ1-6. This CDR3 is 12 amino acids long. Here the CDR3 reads CASSFVGSPLHF.

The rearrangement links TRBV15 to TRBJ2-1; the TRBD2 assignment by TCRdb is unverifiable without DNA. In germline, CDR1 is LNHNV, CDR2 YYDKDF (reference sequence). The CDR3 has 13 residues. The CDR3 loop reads CATSGPLLDEQFF.

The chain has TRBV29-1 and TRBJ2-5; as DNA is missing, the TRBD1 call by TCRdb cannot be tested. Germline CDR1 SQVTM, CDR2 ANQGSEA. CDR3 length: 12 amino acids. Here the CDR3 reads CSGQGTGETQYF. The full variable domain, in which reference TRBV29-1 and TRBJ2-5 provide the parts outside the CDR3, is SAVISQKPSRDICQRGTSLTIQCQVDSQVTMMFWYRQQPGQSLTLIATANQGSEATYESGFVIDKFPISRPNLTFSTLTVSNMSPEDSSIYLCSGQGTGETQYFGPGTRLLVL.